This T cell receptor beta chain originates from a study of T cells in Graves' hyperthyroidism and ophthalmopathy. General study results and limits: Most thyroid clonotypes expanded above 0.001 appeared in blood too.

The diagnostic basis comprised clinical symptoms, serum thyroxine and TRAb, thyroid ultrasound and orbital computed tomography. PBMCs were sourced from over 8.5 ml fresh peripheral blood. Amplified TCR beta CDR3 regions came from RNA transcripts. HTBI primers were the set used in a first-round RT-PCR of the TCR CDR3. MiXCR was run by TCRdb on the multiplex PCR reads, yielding one entry per CDR3 protein. The sample lists about 360,000 distinct CDR3 sequences, around 13% seen once, with 9.2% in the top ten. The CDR3 loop spans 17 amino acids. Germline assignment: CDR1 MDHEN and CDR2 SYDVKM. V dropped 5 bases and J dropped 0; count of bases not matched to a gene: 8. This clonotype was recorded many times. Its specificity is not known.

The sequence was collected from a young woman with Graves' hyperthyroidism. V is TRBV28 and J is TRBJ1-3, with 9 positions matching TRBD1. Sequencing used blood. The CDR3 spells CASSPTPGQGSGNTIYF. As DNA, the CDR3 is TGTGCCAGCAGTCCAACGCCGGGACAGGGCTCTGGAAACACCATATATTTT. The whole variable domain, filled in from reference TRBV28 and TRBJ1-3, reads DVKVTQSSRYLVKRTGEKVFLECVQDMDHENMFWYRQDPGLGLRLIYFSYDVKMKEKGDIPEGYSVSREKKERFSLILESASTNQTSMYLCASSPTPGQGSGNTIYFGEGSWLTVV.